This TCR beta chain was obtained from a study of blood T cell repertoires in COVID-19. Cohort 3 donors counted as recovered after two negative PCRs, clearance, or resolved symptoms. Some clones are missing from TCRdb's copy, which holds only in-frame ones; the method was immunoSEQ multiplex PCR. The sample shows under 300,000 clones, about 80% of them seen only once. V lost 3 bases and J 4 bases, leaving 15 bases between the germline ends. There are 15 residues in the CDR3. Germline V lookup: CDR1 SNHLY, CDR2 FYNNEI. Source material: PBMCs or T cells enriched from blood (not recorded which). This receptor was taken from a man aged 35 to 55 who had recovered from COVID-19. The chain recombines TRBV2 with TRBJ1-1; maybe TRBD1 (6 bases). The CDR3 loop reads CASSDIGEGGTEAFF. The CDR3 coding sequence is TGTGCCAGCAGTGATATCGGGGAAGGGGGCACTGAAGCTTTCTTT. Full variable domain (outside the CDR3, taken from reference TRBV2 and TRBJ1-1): EPEVTQTPSHQVTQMGQEVILRCVPISNHLYFYWYRQILGQKVEFLVSFYNNEISEKSEIFDDQFSVERPDGSNFTLKIRSTKLEDSAMYFCASSDIGEGGTEAFFGQGTRLTVV.